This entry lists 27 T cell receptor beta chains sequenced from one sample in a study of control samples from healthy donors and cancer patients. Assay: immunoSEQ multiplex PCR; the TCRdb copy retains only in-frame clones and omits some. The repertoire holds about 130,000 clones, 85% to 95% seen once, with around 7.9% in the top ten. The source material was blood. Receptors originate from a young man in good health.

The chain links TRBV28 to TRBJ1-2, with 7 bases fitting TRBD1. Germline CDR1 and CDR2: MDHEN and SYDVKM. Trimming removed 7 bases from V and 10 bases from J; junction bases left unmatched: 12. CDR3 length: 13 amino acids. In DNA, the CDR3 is TGTGCCAGCACCCGACTGACAGGGAAAATCTACACCTTC. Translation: CASTRLTGKIYTF.

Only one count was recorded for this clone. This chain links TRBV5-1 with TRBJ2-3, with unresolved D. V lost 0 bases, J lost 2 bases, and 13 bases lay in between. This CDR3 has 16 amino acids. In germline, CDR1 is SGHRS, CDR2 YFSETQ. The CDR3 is CASSLAAVINTDTQYF. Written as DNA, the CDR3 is TGCGCCAGCAGCTTGGCCGCAGTCATCAACACAGATACGCAGTATTTT.

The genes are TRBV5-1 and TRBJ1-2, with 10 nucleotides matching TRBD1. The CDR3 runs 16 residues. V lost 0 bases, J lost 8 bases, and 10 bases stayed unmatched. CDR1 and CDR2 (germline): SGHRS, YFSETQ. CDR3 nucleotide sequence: TGCGCCAGCAGCTTGGTAGGGACAGGGGACCGCGGCGGCTACACCTTC. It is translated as CASSLVGTGDRGGYTF.

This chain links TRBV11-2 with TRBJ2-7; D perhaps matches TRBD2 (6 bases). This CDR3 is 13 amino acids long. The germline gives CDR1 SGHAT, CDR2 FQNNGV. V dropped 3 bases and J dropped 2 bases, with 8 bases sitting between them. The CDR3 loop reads CASSLGTPYEQYF. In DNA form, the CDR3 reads TGTGCCAGCAGCTTGGGGACTCCCTACGAGCAGTACTTC.

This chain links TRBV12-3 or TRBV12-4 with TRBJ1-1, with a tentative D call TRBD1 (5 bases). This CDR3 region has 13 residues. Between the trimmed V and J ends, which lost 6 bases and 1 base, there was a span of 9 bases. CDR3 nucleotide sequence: TGTGCCAGCAGAACCCAGGGGAACACTGAAGCTTTCTTT. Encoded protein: CASRTQGNTEAFF.

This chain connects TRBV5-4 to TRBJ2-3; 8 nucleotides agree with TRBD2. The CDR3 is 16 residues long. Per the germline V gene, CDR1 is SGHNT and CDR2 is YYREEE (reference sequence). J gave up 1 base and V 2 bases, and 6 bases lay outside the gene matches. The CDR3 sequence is CASSFRSGGGTDTQYF. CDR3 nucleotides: TGTGCCAGCAGCTTTCGGTCGGGGGGGGGCACAGATACGCAGTATTTT.

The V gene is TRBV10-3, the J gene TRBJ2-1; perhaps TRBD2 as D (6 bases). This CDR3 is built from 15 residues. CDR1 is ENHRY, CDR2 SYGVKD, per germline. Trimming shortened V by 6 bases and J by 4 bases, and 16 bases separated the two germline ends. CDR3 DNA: TGTGCCATCAGGGCGAGAGCGGAGGGTTACAATGAGCAGTTCTTC. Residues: CAIRARAEGYNEQFF.

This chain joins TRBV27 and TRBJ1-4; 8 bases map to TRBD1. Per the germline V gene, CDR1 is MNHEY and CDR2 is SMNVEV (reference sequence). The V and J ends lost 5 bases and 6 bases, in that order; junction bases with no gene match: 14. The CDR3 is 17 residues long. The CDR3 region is CASSPGQVYPGHEKLFF. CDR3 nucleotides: TGTGCCAGCAGTCCGGGACAGGTCTACCCGGGTCATGAAAAACTGTTTTTT.

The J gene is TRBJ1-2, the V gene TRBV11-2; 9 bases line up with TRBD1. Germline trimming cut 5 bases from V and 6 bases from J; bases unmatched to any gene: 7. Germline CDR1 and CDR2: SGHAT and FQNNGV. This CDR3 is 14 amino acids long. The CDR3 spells CASSLDRGTDGYTF. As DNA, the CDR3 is TGTGCCAGCAGCCTCGACAGGGGGACGGATGGCTACACCTTC.

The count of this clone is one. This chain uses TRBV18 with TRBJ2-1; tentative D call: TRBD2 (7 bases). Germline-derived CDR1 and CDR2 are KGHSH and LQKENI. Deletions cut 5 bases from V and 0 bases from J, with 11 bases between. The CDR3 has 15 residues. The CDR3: CASSAGASSYNEQFF. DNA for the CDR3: TGTGCCAGCTCAGCGGGGGCCAGCTCCTACAATGAGCAGTTCTTC.

In DNA form, the CDR3 reads TGTGCCAGCAGTTATCGACTACAGGGCGCGGGGCGTTCACCCCTCCACTTT. As protein: CASSYRLQGAGRSPLHF. The chain carries TRBV6-2 or TRBV6-3 and TRBJ1-6, with D possibly matching TRBD1 (6 bases). This CDR3 has 17 amino acids. Trimming removed 3 bases at V and 9 bases at J, with 21 bases between. The germline V gene has CDR1 MNHEY and CDR2 SVGEGT.

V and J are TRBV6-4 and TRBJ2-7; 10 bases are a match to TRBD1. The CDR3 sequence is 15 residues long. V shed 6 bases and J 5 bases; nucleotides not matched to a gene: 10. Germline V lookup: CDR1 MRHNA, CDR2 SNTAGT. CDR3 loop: CASRDRGPFWNEQYF. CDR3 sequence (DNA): TGTGCCAGCAGAGACAGGGGGCCGTTTTGGAACGAGCAGTACTTC.

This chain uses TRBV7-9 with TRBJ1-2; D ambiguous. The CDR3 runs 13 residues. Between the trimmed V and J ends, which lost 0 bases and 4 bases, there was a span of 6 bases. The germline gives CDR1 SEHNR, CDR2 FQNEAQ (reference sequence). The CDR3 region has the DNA TGTGCCAGCAGCTTAGCAGCTGGCTATGGCTACACCTTC. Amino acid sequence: CASSLAAGYGYTF.

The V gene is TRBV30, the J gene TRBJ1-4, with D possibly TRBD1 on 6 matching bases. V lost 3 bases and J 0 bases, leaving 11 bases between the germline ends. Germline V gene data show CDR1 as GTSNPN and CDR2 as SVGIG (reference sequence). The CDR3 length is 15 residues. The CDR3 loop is CAWRRQVSTNEKLFF. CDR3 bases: TGTGCCTGGAGGAGACAGGTTTCAACTAATGAAAAACTGTTTTTT.

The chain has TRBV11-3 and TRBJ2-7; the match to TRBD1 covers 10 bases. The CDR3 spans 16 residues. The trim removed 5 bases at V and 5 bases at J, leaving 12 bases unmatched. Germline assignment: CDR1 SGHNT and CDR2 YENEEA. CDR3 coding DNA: TGTGCCAGCAGCACCGCCGGGACAGGGGTTTCGAACGAGCAGTACTTC. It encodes CASSTAGTGVSNEQYF.

The DNA for the CDR3 is TGTGCCAGCAGTGAAGTTTTAGGGGGAGAGACCCAGTACTTC. Residues: CASSEVLGGETQYF. The chain has TRBV2 and TRBJ2-5, with D perhaps matching TRBD1 (6 bases). Deletions cut 1 base from V and 4 bases from J, with 10 bases between. This CDR3 has 14 amino acids. Germline V gene lookup returns CDR1 SNHLY and CDR2 FYNNEI.

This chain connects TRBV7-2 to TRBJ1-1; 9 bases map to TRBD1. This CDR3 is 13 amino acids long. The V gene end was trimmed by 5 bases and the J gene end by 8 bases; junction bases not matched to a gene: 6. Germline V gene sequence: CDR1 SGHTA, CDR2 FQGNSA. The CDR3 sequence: CASSPGQGREAFF. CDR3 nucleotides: TGTGCCAGCAGCCCAGGACAGGGGAGAGAAGCTTTCTTT.

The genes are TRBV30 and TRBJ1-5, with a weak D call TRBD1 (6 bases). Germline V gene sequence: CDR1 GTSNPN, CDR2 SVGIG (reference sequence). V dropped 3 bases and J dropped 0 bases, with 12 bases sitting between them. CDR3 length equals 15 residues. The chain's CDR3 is CAWRAGTHSNQPQHF. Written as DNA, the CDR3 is TGTGCCTGGAGGGCAGGGACACATAGCAATCAGCCCCAGCATTTT.

The CDR3 DNA follows: TGTGCCAGCAGTCGGGACAGGGTCTCAGATACGCAGTATTTT. As protein: CASSRDRVSDTQYF. This chain uses TRBV5-6 with TRBJ2-3; 9 bases line up with TRBD1. This CDR3 is 14 amino acids long. The ends lost 5 bases at V and 4 bases at J; junction bases unmatched: 5. The germline V gene has CDR1 SGHDT and CDR2 YYEEEE.

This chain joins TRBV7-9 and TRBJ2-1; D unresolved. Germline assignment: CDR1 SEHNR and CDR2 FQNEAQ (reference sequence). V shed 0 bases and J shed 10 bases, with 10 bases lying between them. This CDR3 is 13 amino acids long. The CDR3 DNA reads TGTGCCAGCAGCTTAGCAGGGCAGCTAGAGCAGTTCTTC. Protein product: CASSLAGQLEQFF.

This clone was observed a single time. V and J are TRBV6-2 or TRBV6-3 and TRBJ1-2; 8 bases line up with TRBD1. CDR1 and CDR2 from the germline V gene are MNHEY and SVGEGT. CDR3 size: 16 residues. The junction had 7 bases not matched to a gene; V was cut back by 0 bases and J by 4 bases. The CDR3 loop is CASSYSGTGRLYGYTF. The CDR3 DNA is TGTGCCAGCAGTTACTCGGGGACAGGACGCCTCTATGGCTACACCTTC.

This chain's CDR3 is CSVVTGEQYF. As DNA, the CDR3 is TGCAGCGTGGTGACAGGCGAGCAGTACTTC. The V call is TRBV29-1, the J call TRBJ2-7; possible D gene TRBD1, 6 bases. Germline V lookup: CDR1 SQVTM, CDR2 ANQGSEA. The V gene lost 6 bases and the J gene lost 6 bases, with 9 bases spanning the gap. The CDR3 is made up of 10 amino acids.

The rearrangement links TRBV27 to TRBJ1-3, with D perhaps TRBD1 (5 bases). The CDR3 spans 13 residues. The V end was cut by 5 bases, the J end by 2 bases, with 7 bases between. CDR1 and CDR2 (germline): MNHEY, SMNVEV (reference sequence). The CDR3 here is CASSPGTGNTIYF. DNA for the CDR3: TGTGCCAGCAGTCCAGGGACTGGAAACACCATATATTTT.

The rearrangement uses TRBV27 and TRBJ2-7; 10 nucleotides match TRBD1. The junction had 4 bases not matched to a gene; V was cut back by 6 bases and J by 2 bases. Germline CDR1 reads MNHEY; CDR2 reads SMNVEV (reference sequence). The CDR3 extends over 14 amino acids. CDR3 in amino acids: CASRDRGVTYEQYF. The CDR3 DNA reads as TGTGCCAGCAGGGACAGGGGGGTGACCTACGAGCAGTACTTC.

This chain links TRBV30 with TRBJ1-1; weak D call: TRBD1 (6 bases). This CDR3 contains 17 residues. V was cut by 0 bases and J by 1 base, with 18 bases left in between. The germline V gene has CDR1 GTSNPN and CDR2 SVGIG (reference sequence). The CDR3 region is CAWSVAPRHRENTEAFF. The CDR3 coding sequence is TGTGCCTGGAGTGTAGCCCCCCGCCACAGGGAGAACACTGAAGCTTTCTTT. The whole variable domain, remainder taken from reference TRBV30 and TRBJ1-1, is SQTIHQWPATLVQPVGSPLSLECTVEGTSNPNLYWYRQAAGRGLQLLFYSVGIGQISSEVPQNLSASRPQDRQFILSSKKLLLSDSGFYLCAWSVAPRHRENTEAFFGQGTRLTVV.

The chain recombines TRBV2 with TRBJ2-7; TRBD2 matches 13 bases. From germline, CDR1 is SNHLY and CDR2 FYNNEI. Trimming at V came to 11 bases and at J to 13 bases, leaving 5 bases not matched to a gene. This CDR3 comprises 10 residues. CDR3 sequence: CAFGLAGEYF. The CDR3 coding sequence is TGTGCCTTCGGACTAGCGGGGGAATACTTC.

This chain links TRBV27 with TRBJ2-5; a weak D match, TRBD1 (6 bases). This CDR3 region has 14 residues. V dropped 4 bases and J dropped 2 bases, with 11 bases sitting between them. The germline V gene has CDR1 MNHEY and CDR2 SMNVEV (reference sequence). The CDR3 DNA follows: TGTGCCAGCAGTTCGCGACAGGAGCAAGAGACCCAGTACTTC. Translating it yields CASSSRQEQETQYF.